This T cell receptor (beta chain) stems from a study of T cells after yellow fever vaccination. Study-wide findings and caveats: Once the booster was given, most primary-vaccination clones reappeared, at 95% to 98% for CD4 and around 90% for CD8. Only a minor proportion of clonotypes was detected across both CD4 and CD8 compartments. The secondary T-cell response peaked on day 5, not day 15, but was weaker.

Production of TCR cDNA was by 5'RACE template switching, which also added a universal primer site and UMIs. TCRdb reprocessed the 5' RACE reads with MiXCR, giving one entry per CDR3 protein. The table has just under 600,000 distinct CDR3 sequences, 13% seen once. This CDR3 comprises 15 residues. CDR1 and CDR2 (germline): SGHVS, FNYEAQ. V was trimmed by 6 bases and J by 3 bases, leaving 15 bases between them. This clonotype came up a few times. The antigen is not known. The sample here was PBMCs, taken on the day of the yellow fever booster vaccination. The chain joins TRBV7-6 to TRBJ2-1; D is perhaps TRBD1 or TRBD2 (5 bases each). This receptor was identified in a man aged 30 to 39 who received the YFV17D yellow fever vaccine. CDR3 in DNA: TGTGCCAGCAGTTCCGGGACCCCTAACTACAATGAGCAGTTCTTC. Translation gives CASSSGTPNYNEQFF.